One and the same sample provided the 32 T cell receptor beta chains below, sequenced in a study of blood T cells in healthy people across ages. Alongside a J-beta primer mix, a sample-barcoded 5' primer served in a second PCR lasting 7 to 11 cycles. TCRdb fed the 5' RACE reads into MiXCR, producing one record per CDR3 protein. The table lists around 750,000 distinct CDR3 sequences, around half of them singletons. The sample consisted of blood. These receptors were obtained from a man older than 75 in good health.

The chain is built from TRBV4-2 and TRBJ2-3; 8 positions match TRBD2. Per the germline V gene, CDR1 is LGHNA and CDR2 is YNFKEQ. The CDR3 is 16 amino acids. After removal of 4 bases from V and 14 bases from J, the junction contained 20 bases not matched to a gene. CDR3 loop: CASSPTSGRGPRDAYF. In DNA form, the CDR3 reads TGTGCCAGCAGCCCCACCAGCGGGAGAGGTCCCAGAGACGCGTATTTT.

This sequence joins TRBV2 and TRBJ2-5; D perhaps matches TRBD2 (5 bases). V was pared by 1 base and J by 5 bases, with 11 bases between. Germline V gives CDR1 SNHLY, CDR2 FYNNEI. This CDR3 is built from 14 residues. Written as DNA, the CDR3 is TGTGCCAGCAGTGAAGGCGGGCTTAGGGAGACCCAGTACTTC. It is translated as CASSEGGLRETQYF.

The CDR3 loop reads CASSPGQVNEKLFF. CDR3 nucleotide sequence: TGTGCCAGCTCACCGGGACAAGTTAATGAAAAACTGTTTTTT. This chain links TRBV18 with TRBJ1-4, with D possibly TRBD1 on 6 matching bases. The CDR3 is 14 residues long. Germline-derived CDR1 and CDR2 are KGHSH and LQKENI. Trimming removed 3 bases at V and 4 bases at J, with 9 bases between.

This clonotype has more than one count but fewer than ten. The gene calls are TRBV2 and TRBJ2-1, with no clear D. Trimming cost V 6 bases and J 5 bases, with 17 bases left between them. There are 15 residues in the CDR3. Germline CDR1 and CDR2: SNHLY and FYNNEI. For the CDR3, the DNA is TGTGCCAGCAGGTCATACCCGGTAGGTCACAATGAGCAGTTCTTC. Translating gives CASRSYPVGHNEQFF.

The table lists this clonotype with a few counts. V usage is TRBV5-1 and J usage is TRBJ2-7; 11 nucleotides line up with TRBD2. The CDR3 is 14 amino acids. In germline, CDR1 is SGHRS, CDR2 YFSETQ. With V trimmed by 0 bases and J by 6 bases, 2 bases remained unmatched. The CDR3 spells CASSLGLAGSEQYF. DNA for the CDR3: TGCGCCAGCAGCTTGGGACTAGCGGGATCCGAGCAGTACTTC.

This clonotype was detected many times. The chain links TRBV29-1 to TRBJ2-5, with D uncertain. V was trimmed by 7 bases and J by 5 bases, leaving 14 bases between them. Germline CDR1 SQVTM, CDR2 ANQGSEA. There are 12 residues in the CDR3. CDR3 coding DNA: TGCAGCGCCCTTCGGGCAGGCGAGACCCAGTACTTC. It yields the protein CSALRAGETQYF.

This clonotype was counted only a few times. CDR3 in amino acids: CASSLEASTYEQYF. CDR3 coding DNA: TGTGCCAGCAGCTTAGAGGCCAGCACCTACGAGCAGTACTTC. The genes are TRBV7-2 and TRBJ2-7; D call uncertain. Deletions cut 1 base from V and 2 bases from J, with 9 bases between. This CDR3 contains 14 residues. Germline V gene sequence: CDR1 SGHTA, CDR2 FQGNSA.

The rearrangement joins TRBV19 to TRBJ2-6, with D tentatively TRBD1 (6 bases). V was clipped by 4 bases and J by 0 bases, with 13 bases between them. Germline V gene data show CDR1 as LNHDA and CDR2 as SQIVND (reference sequence). This CDR3 has 17 residues. CDR3 protein: CASSKTDRSSGANVLTF. The CDR3 DNA follows: TGTGCCAGTAGTAAGACGGACAGAAGCTCTGGGGCCAACGTCCTGACTTTC. Supplemented by reference TRBV19 and TRBJ2-6, the full variable domain reads DGGITQSPKYLFRKEGQNVTLSCEQNLNHDAMYWYRQDPGQGLRLIYYSQIVNDFQKGDIAEGYSVSREKKESFPLTVTSAQKNPTAFYLCASSKTDRSSGANVLTFGAGSRLTVL.

This clonotype was picked up a small number of times. The CDR3 DNA sequence: TGCAGCGCTGCCTTACGGGGGCTTCGGGCTAGCGGCCACAATGAGCAGTTCTTC. Protein sequence: CSAALRGLRASGHNEQFF. The genes are TRBV29-1 and TRBJ2-1; TRBD2 might be the D (7 bases). CDR3 size: 18 residues. Germline CDR1 reads SQVTM; CDR2 reads ANQGSEA. V lost 7 bases and J lost 5, with 30 bases in between.

The chain is built from TRBV6-5 and TRBJ1-2, with D maybe TRBD1 (6 bases). This CDR3 has 14 residues. CDR1 is MNHEY and CDR2 is SVGAGI in the germline V gene. Trimming removed 6 bases at V and 4 bases at J, with 15 bases between. The DNA of the CDR3 is TGTGCCAGCAGCCGACAGGCGGGGCCCTATGGCTACACCTTC. Translated: CASSRQAGPYGYTF.

This chain uses TRBV30 with TRBJ2-3; 13 bases are shared with TRBD2. Trimming took 1 base from V and 14 from J; bases not matched to a gene: 6. The germline V gene has CDR1 GTSNPN and CDR2 SVGIG (reference sequence). The CDR3 covers 13 residues. The CDR3 coding sequence is TGTGCCTGGAGTGGACTAGCGGGAGGATACGCGTATTTT. As protein: CAWSGLAGGYAYF.

The rearrangement uses TRBV5-1 and TRBJ2-7; 8 nucleotides align to TRBD2. After removal of 1 base from V and 7 bases from J, the junction contained 10 bases not matched to a gene. Germline CDR1 reads SGHRS; CDR2 reads YFSETQ. The CDR3 runs 15 residues. Here the CDR3 DNA reads TGCGCCAGCAGCTTGCAACGGGAGGGCCGGTCTGAGCAGTACTTC. Its translation: CASSLQREGRSEQYF.

The chain recombines TRBV6-5 with TRBJ2-1; 10 bases are a match to TRBD2. This CDR3 is 16 amino acids long. Per the germline V gene, CDR1 is MNHEY and CDR2 is SVGAGI. V trimming: 2 bases; J trimming: 3 bases; junction bases outside the gene matches: 4. The CDR3 DNA reads as TGTGCCAGCAGTTACACGACTAGCGGGCGCTACAATGAGCAGTTCTTC. Amino acid sequence: CASSYTTSGRYNEQFF.

CDR3 sequence: CASSLGLGRVQFF. CDR3 coding DNA: TGTGCCAGCAGCCTCGGACTGGGACGCGTACAGTTCTTC. The rearrangement joins TRBV7-2 to TRBJ2-1, with D perhaps given as TRBD1 or TRBD2 (5 bases each). The germline V gene encodes CDR1 SGHTA and CDR2 FQGNSA. This CDR3 contains 13 residues. The germline V and J ends were trimmed by 5 bases and 13 bases, with 18 bases remaining between them.

This clonotype showed up just a few times. The chain recombines TRBV6-5 with TRBJ2-1; TRBD2 matches 8 bases. CDR1 is MNHEY, CDR2 SVGAGI, per germline. Losses at the gene ends were 7 bases for V and 9 bases for J; bases not matched to a gene: 11. CDR3 length: 14 amino acids. The chain's CDR3 is CASTGTRGSVEQFF. The CDR3 DNA is TGTGCCAGCACCGGGACTAGGGGATCGGTTGAGCAGTTCTTC.

This clonotype has just one count. The V gene is TRBV19, the J gene TRBJ2-1; 10 nucleotides agree with TRBD2. Germline V gene data show CDR1 as LNHDA and CDR2 as SQIVND (reference sequence). The trim removed 7 bases at V and 3 bases at J, leaving 27 bases unmatched. The length of the CDR3 is 22 residues. CDR3 DNA sequence: TGTGCCAGTACTCCCGGACACCCGAGGACTAGCGGATTCCCCTCCCGCTACAATGAGCAGTTCTTC. Its translation: CASTPGHPRTSGFPSRYNEQFF. Supplemented by reference TRBV19 and TRBJ2-1, the full variable domain reads DGGITQSPKYLFRKEGQNVTLSCEQNLNHDAMYWYRQDPGQGLRLIYYSQIVNDFQKGDIAEGYSVSREKKESFPLTVTSAQKNPTAFYLCASTPGHPRTSGFPSRYNEQFFGPGTRLTVL.

Only a few counts were recorded for this clonotype. This chain connects TRBV12-5 to TRBJ2-7; maybe TRBD2 (5 bases). The CDR3 contains 18 residues. Deletions cut 6 bases from V and 2 bases from J, with 26 bases between. CDR1 is LGHNT, CDR2 FRNRAP, per germline. CDR3 in amino acids: CASGNSLGFQLRPYEQYF. The CDR3 DNA reads TGTGCTAGTGGCAACTCACTAGGGTTCCAACTGAGGCCCTACGAGCAGTACTTC.

This sequence joins TRBV12-5 and TRBJ2-1; 7 bases fit TRBD2. Per the germline V gene, CDR1 is LGHNT and CDR2 is FRNRAP. This CDR3 spans 12 amino acids. V lost 5 bases and J lost 8; bases outside the gene matches: 3. The CDR3 DNA is TGTGCTAGTGGTCGACTAGCTCATGAGCAGTTCTTC. Its translation: CASGRLAHEQFF.

The rearrangement links TRBV6-1 to TRBJ2-1; TRBD1 aligns across 8 bases. The CDR3 has 15 residues. Germline V lookup: CDR1 MNHNS, CDR2 SASEGT. J was trimmed by 6 bases and V by 4 bases; bases with no gene match: 8. The CDR3 DNA is TGTGCCAGCAGTGTCATGGCAGGGGGCTTCAATGAGCAGTTCTTC. This translates into CASSVMAGGFNEQFF.

The chain is built from TRBV12-3 or TRBV12-4 and TRBJ2-7, with TRBD1 matching over 8 bases. The CDR3 spans 14 residues. V lost 5 bases, J lost 2 bases, and 5 bases stayed unmatched. The CDR3 bases are TGTGCCAGCAGTAAACGGACAGGGCCCTACGAGCAGTACTTC. Protein product: CASSKRTGPYEQYF.

This sequence joins TRBV5-1 and TRBJ2-1; 14 nucleotides agree with TRBD2. V gave up 0 bases and J gave up 8 bases; unmatched junction bases: 4. Germline CDR1 is SGHRS and CDR2 is YFSETQ. This CDR3 region has 16 residues. CDR3 nucleotide sequence: TGCGCCAGCAGCTTGGGACTAGCGGGAGGGGTCTATGAGCAGTTCTTC. Amino acid sequence: CASSLGLAGGVYEQFF.

In its sample, this clonotype was seen a few times. V usage is TRBV12-3 or TRBV12-4 and J usage is TRBJ1-1, with D perhaps TRBD1 (5 bases). CDR3 length: 13 amino acids. V was clipped by 5 bases and J by 1 base, with 8 bases between them. In nucleotides, the CDR3 is TGTGCCAGCAGTACGCAGGGGAACACTGAAGCTTTCTTT. Protein: CASSTQGNTEAFF.

This chain connects TRBV6-6 to TRBJ1-1; a possible D gene is TRBD1 (5 bases). Trimming removed 6 bases from V and 6 bases from J, with 17 bases in between. CDR3 length: 14 residues. CDR1 MNHNY and CDR2 SVGAGI come from the germline V gene (reference sequence). CDR3 region: CASRDTGGPSEAFF. The CDR3 bases are TGTGCCAGCAGGGATACAGGCGGCCCGTCTGAAGCTTTCTTT.

The V gene is TRBV7-6, the J gene TRBJ2-7; D tentatively fits TRBD1 or TRBD2 (5 bases each). Trimming took 5 bases from V and 6 from J, leaving 14 bases between them. Looked up from germline, CDR1 is SGHVS and CDR2 is FNYEAQ. The CDR3 totals 13 residues. The CDR3 bases are TGTGCCAGCAGCCCTACGGATGGGGGCGAGCAGTACTTC. Its protein is CASSPTDGGEQYF.

This clonotype was found a few times. The chain uses TRBV29-1 and TRBJ1-4; D perhaps matches TRBD1 (5 bases). V was cut by 6 bases and J by 10 bases, with 18 bases left in between. Germline V lookup: CDR1 SQVTM, CDR2 ANQGSEA. The CDR3 runs 13 residues. Written as DNA, the CDR3 is TGCAGCGTGACCGGGACCGAAAGTGGAAAACTGTTTTTT. Translating it yields CSVTGTESGKLFF.

This clonotype was found once. The gene calls are TRBV11-2 and TRBJ2-5, with 9 bases fitting TRBD1. The DNA end is more similar to TRBJ2-7, so the J call may be wrong. The V gene's germline CDR1 is SGHAT and CDR2 FQNNGV. This CDR3 comprises 14 residues. The CDR3 DNA follows: TGTGCCAGCAGCTTAGGGGACAGGGCCCACGAGCAGTACTTC. Translation gives CASSLGDRAHEQYF.

The rearrangement uses TRBV20-1 and TRBJ2-4; TRBD2 matches at 7 bases. V trimming: 5 bases; J trimming: 13 bases; junction bases outside the gene matches: 8. The CDR3 is 11 residues long. Germline V gene data show CDR1 as DFQATT and CDR2 as SNEGSKA (reference sequence). CDR3 loop: CSAPRGVEQYF. The CDR3 region has the DNA TGCAGTGCTCCCCGGGGGGTGGAGCAGTACTTC.

J is TRBJ1-1 and V is TRBV6-6; tentatively, D is TRBD1 (5 bases). Trimming pared 5 bases from V and 7 bases from J, leaving 17 bases between. The germline gives CDR1 MNHNY, CDR2 SVGAGI (reference sequence). The CDR3 contains 14 residues. For the CDR3, the DNA is TGTGCCAGCAGTACCCCCGGGGGAGTCCGTGAAGCTTTCTTT. As protein: CASSTPGGVREAFF.

This chain links TRBV20-1 with TRBJ2-1, with D perhaps matching TRBD2 (6 bases). Germline V gives CDR1 DFQATT, CDR2 SNEGSKA (reference sequence). V was clipped by 4 bases and J by 5 bases, with 18 bases between them. This CDR3 has 15 amino acids. The CDR3 loop reads CSAMGEDRRNNEQFF. CDR3 DNA sequence: TGCAGTGCTATGGGGGAGGACCGACGAAACAATGAGCAGTTCTTC.

This clonotype came up once. The rearrangement uses TRBV29-1 and TRBJ2-7, with D possibly called TRBD1 or TRBD2 (5 bases each). V lost 4 bases to trimming and J lost 7 bases, with 17 bases between them. Germline values: CDR1 SQVTM, CDR2 ANQGSEA. This CDR3 region has 13 residues. The CDR3 bases are TGCAGCGTTGGAGGGGCGAGGGCGTGGGAGCAGTACTTC. Its translation is CSVGGARAWEQYF.

The rearrangement uses TRBV9 and TRBJ1-5, with D tentatively TRBD1 (6 bases). Germline V gives CDR1 SGDLS, CDR2 YYNGEE. The CDR3 has 16 residues. Trimming removed 3 bases at V and 7 bases at J, with 20 bases between. CDR3 coding DNA: TGTGCCAGCAGCGCTGGGGGACATGTTTCTGGGCAGCCCCAGCATTTT. Translating it yields CASSAGGHVSGQPQHF.

The J gene is TRBJ2-5, the V gene TRBV6-2 or TRBV6-3; no definite D call. The CDR3 runs 14 residues. The germline CDR1 and CDR2 sequences are MNHEY and SVGEGT. V gave up 4 bases and J gave up 1 base, with 10 bases separating them. This CDR3 reads CASSSVGIQETQYF. CDR3 in DNA: TGTGCCAGCAGTTCGGTGGGGATCCAAGAGACCCAGTACTTC.